The TCR beta chain under discussion was sequenced for a study of blood T cell repertoires in COVID-19. As for the study in general: Italy, Spain and the United States were the sources of the convalescent and acute COVID-19 samples. PBMCs, B-cell-depleted T cells, or T cells provided the cDNA or gDNA that made up the material.

This clone came up once. Assay used: immunoSEQ multiplex PCR; TCRdb lists only in-frame clones, some missing. The table lists a few hundred thousand clones, roughly four fifths of them singletons. Unmatched junction bases numbered 6, after V lost 7 bases and J lost 0 bases. CDR1 and CDR2 from the germline V gene are MNHNY and SVGAGI (reference sequence). The CDR3 totals 15 residues. Participants' own reports of clinical history determined their cohort assignment. The receptor comes from a young man with acute COVID-19. V and J are TRBV6-6 and TRBJ1-3; 7 nucleotides line up with TRBD1. The sample taken for sequencing was PBMCs or T cells enriched from blood (not recorded which). For the CDR3, the DNA is TGTGCCAGCACCCCAGGGGGAATCTCTGGAAACACCATATATTTT. Translated, it gives CASTPGGISGNTIYF.